These 19 T cell receptor beta chains were sequenced from one sample in a study of tissue T cells after allogeneic stem cell transplantation. Method: immunoSEQ multiplex PCR; TCRdb's copy keeps in-frame clones and lacks some. The table records under 2,500 clones, about half of them present only once. Time point reported: mouse harvest day 14 after allogeneic transplant. Tail vein injection delivered 10^7 T-cell-depleted bone marrow cells and 10^6 splenic CD5+ T cells. Sequenced sample: liver tissue. The receptor set was obtained from a female BALB/c mouse given C57BL/6 T cells with graft-versus-host disease after an allogeneic hematopoietic cell transplant.

Of note for this clone: The genes are named according to mouse. The CDR3 end falls 1 residue outside the read, so it is completed with the germline J gene. This chain links TRBV16 with TRBJ2-1; 8 nucleotides agree with TRBD2. Per the germline V gene, CDR1 is SGHSA and CDR2 is FRNQAP. The CDR3 loop spans 15 amino acids. V shed 4 bases, J shed 3 bases, and the junction held 5 bases outside the gene matches. CDR3 DNA (partial): TGTGCAAGCAGCTCCTGGGGGGCCCTCTATGCTGAGCAGTTC. It specifies CASSSWGALYAEQF. The whole CDR3 is CASSSWGALYAEQFF.

A word on this clone: Each gene name is a mouse one. The read ends 1 residue before the CDR3 terminus; that terminus is restored from the germline J gene. This chain links TRBV3 with TRBJ1-5; TRBD1 aligns across 9 bases. The germline V gene encodes CDR1 SNHLY and CDR2 FYNGKV (reference sequence). V gave up 5 bases and J gave up 9 bases; unmatched junction bases: 5. The CDR3 is 13 residues long. This CDR3 is CASSPGQGSAPLF. The sequenced part of the CDR3 DNA is TGTGCCAGCAGCCCGGGACAGGGCTCGGCTCCGCTT.

About this clone itself: All gene names here are mouse names. Sequencing ends 1 residue short of the CDR3 end; the germline J gene provides the rest. The V gene is TRBV26, the J gene TRBJ2-7, with 8 bases aligning to TRBD2. Germline V gives CDR1 KGHPV, CDR2 FQNQEV (reference sequence). CDR3 length: 14 residues. The trim removed 3 bases at V and 0 bases at J, leaving 1 base unmatched. The CDR3 loop is CASSLTGGSYEQYF. Incomplete CDR3 DNA: TGTGCCAGCAGTCTCACTGGGGGCTCCTATGAACAGTAC.

Concerning this clone itself: Genes here carry mouse names. Read data end 1 residue before the CDR3 end; the end is taken from the germline J gene. The chain employs TRBV26 and TRBJ1-4, with D uncertain. CDR3 length: 15 amino acids. CDR1 is KGHPV and CDR2 is FQNQEV in the germline V gene (reference sequence). The germline V and J ends were trimmed by 4 bases and 0 bases, with 9 bases remaining between them. CDR3 residues: CASSPRQISNERLFF. The covered CDR3 bases are TGTGCCAGCAGTCCCCGGCAGATTTCCAACGAAAGATTATTT.

Details on this clone: Mouse gene names and germline throughout. With the read ending 1 residue before the CDR3 end, the germline J gene is used to fill in that end. This chain uses TRBV4 with TRBJ1-1, with 7 nucleotides matching TRBD1. V lost 5 bases, J lost 0 bases, and 3 bases stayed unmatched. Germline V gene sequence: CDR1 LGHDT, CDR2 YNNKQL (reference sequence). This CDR3 is built from 14 residues. CDR3 residues: CASSVDRANTEVFF. The covered CDR3 bases are TGTGCCAGCAGCGTCGACAGGGCAAACACAGAAGTCTTC.

About this clone: Gene names and germline match the mouse. The sequenced CDR3 bases are TGTGCCAGCAGTTCCCTAGGGGGCCCCTCCGACTACACC. Its protein product is CASSSLGGPSDYT. The complete CDR3 protein is CASSSLGGPSDYTF. This sequence joins TRBV26 and TRBJ1-2; 7 nucleotides align to TRBD1. The read halts 1 residue ahead of the CDR3 end, with the missing end drawn from the germline J gene. Germline CDR1 is KGHPV and CDR2 is FQNQEV (reference sequence). The CDR3 has 14 amino acids. J was trimmed by 4 bases and V by 5 bases; bases with no gene match: 7.

As for this clone: Genes and germline are mouse. The read is 1 residue too short to cover the CDR3 end, so that end is filled in from the germline J gene. J is TRBJ2-2 and V is TRBV5; 7 bases agree with TRBD1. Germline assignment: CDR1 LGHNA and CDR2 YNLKQL (reference sequence). There are 15 residues in the CDR3. V shed 3 bases and J 2 bases; nucleotides not matched to a gene: 3. CDR3 DNA (partial): TGTGCCAGCAGCCAGGGACAGCGGAACACCGGGCAGCTCTAC. Residues: CASSQGQRNTGQLY. The complete CDR3 sequence is CASSQGQRNTGQLYF.

Concerning this clone: All gene names here are mouse names. The CDR3 end is not reached by the read, which stops 1 residue before it; the germline J gene fills it in. V and J are TRBV1 and TRBJ1-2; 10 positions match TRBD1. Germline trimming cut 3 bases from V and 3 bases from J; bases unmatched to any gene: 4. Germline V CDR1 and CDR2: NSQYPW, LRSPGD (reference sequence). The CDR3 loop spans 15 amino acids. CDR3 DNA (partial): TGCACCTGCAGTGCCCGGGACAGGGGAGACTCCGACTACACC. It codes for CTCSARDRGDSDYT. The whole CDR3 protein is CTCSARDRGDSDYTF.

About this clone itself: Each gene name is a mouse one. Sequencing ends 1 residue short of the CDR3 end; the germline J gene provides the rest. The chain carries TRBV5 and TRBJ2-1, with 8 nucleotides matching TRBD2. Germline values: CDR1 LGHNA, CDR2 YNLKQL (reference sequence). The CDR3 is made up of 16 amino acids. The ends lost 4 bases at V and 2 bases at J; junction bases unmatched: 7. The CDR3 reads CASSRAGGTHYAEQFF. CDR3 DNA (partial): TGTGCCAGCAGCCGGGCTGGGGGGACTCACTATGCTGAGCAGTTC.

Concerning this clone itself: Each gene name is a mouse one. The CDR3 end is not reached by the read, which stops 1 residue before it; the germline J gene fills it in. The chain carries TRBV3 and TRBJ2-7; 7 nucleotides match TRBD1. The CDR3 loop spans 14 amino acids. The germline V gene encodes CDR1 SNHLY and CDR2 FYNGKV (reference sequence). J gave up 0 bases and V 4 bases, and 3 bases lay outside the gene matches. CDR3 sequence: CASSWDRPSYEQYF. The sequenced part of the CDR3 DNA is TGTGCCAGCAGCTGGGACAGACCCTCCTATGAACAGTAC. The full variable domain, rest sourced from reference TRBV3 and TRBJ2-7, is GPKVLQIPSHQIIDMGQMVTLNCDPVSNHLYFYWYKQILGQQMEFLVNFYNGKVMEKSKLFKDQFSVERPDGSYFTLKIQPTALEDSAVYFCASSWDRPSYEQYFGPGTRLTVL.

Comment on this clone: Any gene name here is a mouse gene name. Read sequence stops 1 residue before the CDR3 end, and the germline J gene provides the missing end. The V gene is TRBV26, the J gene TRBJ1-3; D uncertain. This CDR3 has 13 residues. Germline-derived CDR1 and CDR2 are KGHPV and FQNQEV (reference sequence). Trimming took 4 bases from V and 0 from J, leaving 4 bases between them. The CDR3 bases that were read are TGTGCCAGCAGTCACAATTCTGGAAATACGCTCTAT. This sequence encodes CASSHNSGNTLY. The CDR3 reads in full as CASSHNSGNTLYF.

Turning to this clone: These gene names are mouse names. Read sequence stops 1 residue before the CDR3 end, and the germline J gene provides the missing end. V and J are TRBV26 and TRBJ1-1; 7 nucleotides match TRBD1. The CDR3 has 13 residues. From germline, CDR1 is KGHPV and CDR2 FQNQEV (reference sequence). Losses at the gene ends were 4 bases for V and 3 bases for J; bases not matched to a gene: 2. This CDR3 reads CASSRTGYTEVFF. The sequenced part of the CDR3 DNA is TGTGCCAGCAGTCGGACAGGTTACACAGAAGTCTTC.

About this clone itself: Genes and germline are mouse. The CDR3 end lies 1 residue beyond the end of the read and is filled in from the germline J gene. The J gene is TRBJ2-5, the V gene TRBV1; 11 nucleotides align to TRBD2. CDR3 length equals 17 residues. J was trimmed by 3 bases and V by 0 bases; bases with no gene match: 5. The germline gives CDR1 NSQYPW, CDR2 LRSPGD (reference sequence). The CDR3 bases that were read are TGCACCTGCAGTGCAGAAGGACTGGGGGGTCCTCAAGACACCCAGTAC. Translation: CTCSAEGLGGPQDTQY. The full CDR3 is CTCSAEGLGGPQDTQYF.

To note about this clone: Here the gene names and germline are mouse. The read halts 1 residue ahead of the CDR3 end, with the missing end drawn from the germline J gene. The gene calls are TRBV26 and TRBJ1-1, with D possibly TRBD1 on 5 matching bases. CDR1 is KGHPV and CDR2 is FQNQEV in the germline V gene (reference sequence). V lost 2 bases, J lost 4 bases, and 11 bases lay in between. CDR3 length: 14 amino acids. The CDR3 reads CASSLGGKGTEVFF. The DNA read from the CDR3 is TGTGCCAGCAGTCTGGGGGGGAAGGGCACAGAAGTCTTC.

A remark on this clone: Gene labels here are mouse ones. The read ends 1 residue early relative to the CDR3; the germline J gene fills the gap. This chain uses TRBV3 with TRBJ2-1, with D perhaps matching TRBD1 (6 bases). The CDR3 is made up of 13 amino acids. Deletions cut 3 bases from V and 5 bases from J, with 8 bases between. Germline lookup yields CDR1 SNHLY and CDR2 FYNGKV (reference sequence). The sequenced CDR3 bases are TGTGCCAGCAGCTTCGGACAGAATGCTGAGCAGTTC. Protein sequence: CASSFGQNAEQF. The whole CDR3 protein is CASSFGQNAEQFF.

This clone has a single count. Gene names and germline match the mouse. The part of the CDR3 DNA that was read is TGTGCCAGCAGCCAAGATAGGGACACAGAAGTCTTC. Amino acids: CASSQDRDTEVF. In full, the CDR3 reads CASSQDRDTEVFF. V gene TRBV2 combines with J gene TRBJ1-1, with D unresolved. The sequence runs out 1 residue before the end of the CDR3; the remainder is reconstructed from the germline J gene. The V end lost 0 bases, the J end lost 3 bases, and 5 bases lay between the germline ends. Germline values: CDR1 LGHNA, CDR2 YSYQKL. The CDR3 contains 13 residues.

Note on this clone: Germline and genes here are mouse. The read stops 1 residue short of the end of the CDR3; the missing end is completed from the germline J gene. The chain recombines TRBV4 with TRBJ2-5; 9 bases are a match to TRBD2. CDR1 is LGHDT, CDR2 YNNKQL, per germline (reference sequence). This CDR3 region has 15 residues. With V trimmed by 4 bases and J by 0 bases, 2 bases remained unmatched. The sequenced CDR3 bases are TGTGCCAGCAGCTCGGACTGGGGTAACCAAGACACCCAGTAC. The encoded protein is CASSSDWGNQDTQY. The CDR3 in its entirety is CASSSDWGNQDTQYF.

Notes on this clone: The genes are named according to mouse. The read stops 1 residue short of the end of the CDR3; the missing end is completed from the germline J gene. The chain is built from TRBV12-2 and TRBJ2-4, with 8 bases that match TRBD1. The germline V gene encodes CDR1 SGHLS and CDR2 HYDKME. The CDR3 has 14 residues. V dropped 0 bases and J dropped 8; count of bases not matched to a gene: 6. CDR3 residues: CASSLEAGGSTLYF. The part of the CDR3 DNA that was read is TGTGCCAGCTCTCTCGAGGCAGGGGGCAGCACCTTGTAC.

As regards this clone: Mouse gene names and germline throughout. The read terminates 1 residue before the CDR3 end, so the remaining end is supplied by the germline J gene. J is TRBJ2-4 and V is TRBV4, with D tentatively TRBD1 (5 bases). Trimming left V 4 bases short and J 1 base short, with 6 bases between. The CDR3 contains 13 residues. Germline V gives CDR1 LGHDT, CDR2 YNNKQL (reference sequence). This chain's CDR3 is CASSSRGQNTLYF. The sequenced part of the CDR3 DNA is TGTGCCAGCAGCTCCAGGGGTCAAAACACCTTGTAC.